This is a list of T cell receptor beta chains from one sample in a study of cytomegalovirus exposure and HLA in healthy donors. The assay was immunoSEQ multiplex PCR, and TCRdb's table has in-frame clones only and misses some. The sample has 120,000 or so clones, over 85% seen once. The sample consisted of PBMCs. The source of these receptors is a woman between 18 and 30 years old in good health and CMV-seronegative. The CDR3 runs from the conserved cysteine through the conserved F or W. D genes are given only for firm matches. Some rows have no size entry. The others give once, few or many, or a class for an expanded clone.

V	D	size	J	DNA	CDR3
TRBV6-1	TRBD2	NA	TRBJ2-7	TGTGCCAGCAGTCCCCGGGACCGTGCGGGGGTATTC	CASSPRDRAGVF
TRBV15	NA	NA	TRBJ2-7	TGTGCCACCAGCAGAGAGAGGTACGAGCAGTACTTC	CATSRERYEQYF
TRBV28	NA	NA	TRBJ1-2	TGTGCCTCGGGGGGAGACATTGGCTACACCTTC	CASGGDIGYTF
TRBV15	TRBD1	NA	TRBJ1-1	TGTGCCACCAGCCTGACAGGGGAAGCTTTCTTT	CATSLTGEAFF
TRBV5-1	NA	NA	TRBJ2-5	TGCGCCAGCAGCCCCGTCGGTTCGGAGTCAGAGACCCAGTACTTC	CASSPVGSESETQYF
TRBV6-1	NA	NA	TRBJ1-1	TGTGCCAGCAGTGAAGTTGGGGGGTCCTCCTTATTTAACACTGAAGCTTTCTTT	CASSEVGGSSLFNTEAFF
TRBV5-1	NA	NA	TRBJ2-1	TGCGCCAGCAGCCCCGGGTCCGACAATGAGCAGTTCTTC	CASSPGSDNEQFF
TRBV19	TRBD1	few	TRBJ1-1	TGTGCCAGTACCAGAGACAGGGCCGCTGAAGCTTTCTTT	CASTRDRAAEAFF
TRBV29-1	NA	NA	TRBJ2-3	TGCAGCGTGGAACAGGGATCCCGCACAGATACGCAGTATTTT	CSVEQGSRTDTQYF
TRBV19	NA	NA	TRBJ1-5	TGTGCCAGTAGTTCAGGATTTTGGACAGATTATAGCAATCAGCCCCAGCATTTT	CASSSGFWTDYSNQPQHF
TRBV4-1	TRBD2	NA	TRBJ2-1	TGCGCCAGCAGCCAAGTCTTAGCGGGAGGGGTTGAGCAGTTCTTC	CASSQVLAGGVEQFF
TRBV5-1	TRBD1	NA	TRBJ2-7	TGCGCCAGCAGCACCACAGGGGGCTACGAGCAGTACTTC	CASSTTGGYEQYF
TRBV7-2	NA	NA	TRBJ2-3	TGTGCCAGCACTCCTACAGGGACAGATACGCAGTATTTT	CASTPTGTDTQYF
TRBV9	NA	NA	TRBJ1-1	TGTGCCAGCAGCGTGGACAGCCAGAACACTGAAGCTTTCTTT	CASSVDSQNTEAFF
TRBV28	NA	NA	TRBJ2-7	TGTGCCAGCACCCTTAGGGGCCACGAGCAGTACTTC	CASTLRGHEQYF
TRBV4-3	NA	NA	TRBJ1-3	TGCGCCAGCAGCCAGAATTTGGGGGGTGTTGGAAACACCATATATTTT	CASSQNLGGVGNTIYF
TRBV28	NA	NA	TRBJ1-3	TGTGCCAGCAGTTTACCAGGGGCCTCTGGAAACACCATATATTTT	CASSLPGASGNTIYF
TRBV10-1	TRBD2	few	TRBJ2-3	TGCGCCAGCAGTCCTTTAGCGGGGGGCATTCAGTATACGCAGTATTTT	CASSPLAGGIQYTQYF
TRBV28	NA	NA	TRBJ1-2	TGTGCCAGCAGTTCCCTCGGGGGCTACACCTTC	CASSSLGGYTF
TRBV10-2	TRBD2	NA	TRBJ2-1	TGCGCCAGCAGTGAGTCGAGGGCACTGTTGGCGGGAGGACATGAGCAGTTCTTC	CASSESRALLAGGHEQFF
TRBV28	NA	once	TRBJ1-3	TGTTCCGTAAACTCTGGAAACACCATATATTTT	CSVNSGNTIYF
TRBV5-6	NA	NA	TRBJ1-4	TGTGCCAGCAGCTTGGTTACCGACAGCTACCTAAATGAAAAACTGTTTTTT	CASSLVTDSYLNEKLFF
TRBV10-2	TRBD1	NA	TRBJ1-1	TGCGCCAGCAGTGACCGGGACAGGGGGAACACTGAAGCTTTCTTT	CASSDRDRGNTEAFF
TRBV19	NA	NA	TRBJ1-6	TGTGCCAGTAGCCAACGGCCAGGGGACGGCAATTCACCCCTCCACTTT	CASSQRPGDGNSPLHF
TRBV2	TRBD2	NA	TRBJ2-7	TGTGCCAGCAGTGAAATGACTAGCGTGGGCTCCTACGAGCAGTACTTC	CASSEMTSVGSYEQYF
TRBV4-2	TRBD1	NA	TRBJ1-1	TGTGCCAGCAGCTATAGGGACAGGGGATCGACTGAAGCTTTCTTT	CASSYRDRGSTEAFF
TRBV25-1	NA	NA	TRBJ1-2	TGTGCCAGCACAGGAGGTAGAGCAAGTCCATCTGGCTACACCTTC	CASTGGRASPSGYTF
TRBV28	TRBD1	NA	TRBJ2-6	TGTGCCAGCAGTACGGACAGGGCACTCTCTGGGGCCAACGTCCTGACTTTC	CASSTDRALSGANVLTF
TRBV19	TRBD1	NA	TRBJ2-2	TGTGCCAGTATCGAGGTCCGGGACAGGGTAACCGGGGAGCTGTTTTTT	CASIEVRDRVTGELFF
TRBV27	TRBD2	NA	TRBJ2-7	TGTGCCAGCAGTTTATCGGGGGGGAAAACCTACGAGCAGTACTTC	CASSLSGGKTYEQYF
TRBV5-6	TRBD2	NA	TRBJ2-1	TGTGCCAGCAGCTTGGTTTGGTCTAGCGGGAGTCTTGAGCAGTTCTTC	CASSLVWSSGSLEQFF
TRBV9	NA	NA	TRBJ2-5	TGTGCCAGCAGCGTATTTGCGGCCCAAGAGACCCAGTACTTC	CASSVFAAQETQYF
TRBV4-2	NA	NA	TRBJ2-5	TGTGCCAGCAGCCCTCCCAACAAAGAGACCCAGTACTTC	CASSPPNKETQYF
TRBV28	NA	NA	TRBJ2-1	TGTGCCAGCGGCCCCCCGGGACAGCCGGGGGGGGATTTATTCTTC	CASGPPGQPGGDLFF
TRBV5-1	NA	NA	TRBJ2-2	TGCGCCAGCAGCTTTGACGGGGGGAACACCGGGGAGCTGTTTTTT	CASSFDGGNTGELFF
TRBV18	TRBD1	NA	TRBJ2-2	TGTGCCAGCTCACCCTTTAGAGGGGGCGCGAACACCGGGGAGCTGTTTTTT	CASSPFRGGANTGELFF
TRBV15	NA	NA	TRBJ2-1	TGTGCCACCAGCAGAGGAAACTTAGCGGATCACAATGAGCAGTTCTTC	CATSRGNLADHNEQFF
TRBV11-2	TRBD2	NA	TRBJ2-5	TGTGCCAGCAGCTTACGTAGCGGGGGGGCCCCAGAGACCCAGTACTTC	CASSLRSGGAPETQYF
TRBV10-3	NA	NA	TRBJ2-7	TGTGCCGCCGTCAGGGGGACTTTCTCCTACGAGCAGTACTTC	CAAVRGTFSYEQYF
TRBV7-2	NA	NA	TRBJ1-1	TGTGCCAGCAGCACCTTACAGAACACTGAAGCTTTCTTT	CASSTLQNTEAFF
TRBV27	NA	once	TRBJ1-2	TGTGCCAGCAGTTCGCAGGGGCCTTGGAACTATGGCTACACCTTC	CASSSQGPWNYGYTF
TRBV14	TRBD2	NA	TRBJ2-3	TGTGCCAGCAGCCATGGACTAGCCCGGGGTACGCAGTATTTT	CASSHGLARGTQYF
TRBV29-1	TRBD1	NA	TRBJ2-5	TGCAGCGTTTTTCCGGGACAGGGAGGAGAGACCCAGTACTTC	CSVFPGQGGETQYF
TRBV19	TRBD1	NA	TRBJ1-2	TGTGCCAGTATTGATTCGGGACAGAATAACTATGGCTACACCTTC	CASIDSGQNNYGYTF
TRBV7-2	TRBD2	NA	TRBJ2-3	TGTGCCAGCAGCCCTCACATTAGCGGGGGGGTGACAGATACGCAGTATTTT	CASSPHISGGVTDTQYF
TRBV7-3	NA	once	TRBJ2-1	TGTGCCAGCAGCTTACGGCAGGGTAGTAATGAGCAGTTCTTC	CASSLRQGSNEQFF
TRBV30	NA	NA	TRBJ2-2	TGTGCCTGGAGAAAATCTAACACCGGGGAGCTGTTTTTT	CAWRKSNTGELFF
TRBV7-9	NA	few	TRBJ1-6	TGTGCCAGCAGCCCGACCGGGTCAGCCCTCCACTTT	CASSPTGSALHF
TRBV25-1	TRBD2	NA	TRBJ2-7	TGTGCCAGCAGTGATGCGGGACTAGGTTCCTACGAGCAGTACTTC	CASSDAGLGSYEQYF
TRBV6-5	NA	NA	TRBJ2-7	TGTGCCAGCAGTTACTCGGCAGGGTCGAAGGACGAGCAGTACTTC	CASSYSAGSKDEQYF
TRBV11-3	NA	NA	TRBJ1-5	TGTGCCAGCAGCTTAGATCTCCCTCAGCCCCAGCATTTT	CASSLDLPQPQHF
TRBV5-4	TRBD1	NA	TRBJ1-2	TGTGCCAGCACAGGGGGTAACTATGGCTACACCTTC	CASTGGNYGYTF
TRBV7-8	TRBD2	NA	TRBJ2-7	TGTGCCAGCAGCTGGGGGGGGTTTCGGCGGGCCTCCTACGAGCAGTACTTC	CASSWGGFRRASYEQYF
TRBV28	TRBD1	NA	TRBJ1-2	TGTGCCAGCAGTCCTCCCAGGGGGTTTTATGGCTACACCTTC	CASSPPRGFYGYTF
TRBV7-9	NA	once	TRBJ2-1	TGTGCCAGCAGCTTAGTCTCACAGGAGCAGTTCTTC	CASSLVSQEQFF
TRBV27	TRBD1	NA	TRBJ1-3	TGTGCCAGCAGCCCCGACAGGGGTGGAAACACCATATATTTT	CASSPDRGGNTIYF
TRBV28	NA	NA	TRBJ2-7	TGTGCCAGCAGAACCGCCCTAGAAGTATCCTACGAGCAGTACTTC	CASRTALEVSYEQYF
TRBV11-3	NA	few	TRBJ1-1	TGTGCCAGCAGCTCACAGGCGTACACTGAAGCTTTCTTT	CASSSQAYTEAFF
TRBV9	TRBD1	NA	TRBJ1-1	TGTGCCAGCAACAGGGGTATGGACACTGAAGCTTTCTTT	CASNRGMDTEAFF